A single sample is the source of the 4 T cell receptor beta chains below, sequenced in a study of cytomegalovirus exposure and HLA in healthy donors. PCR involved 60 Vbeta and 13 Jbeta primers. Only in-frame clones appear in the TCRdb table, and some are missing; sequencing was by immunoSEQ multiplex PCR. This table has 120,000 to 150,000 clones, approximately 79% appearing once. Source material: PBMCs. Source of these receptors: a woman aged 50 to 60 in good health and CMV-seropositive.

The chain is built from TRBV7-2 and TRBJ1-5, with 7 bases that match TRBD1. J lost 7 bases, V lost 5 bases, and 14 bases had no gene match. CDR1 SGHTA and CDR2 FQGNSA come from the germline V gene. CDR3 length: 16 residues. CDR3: CASSLIFRQGRQPQHF. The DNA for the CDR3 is TGTGCCAGCAGCCTAATATTCAGACAGGGACGGCAGCCCCAGCATTTT.

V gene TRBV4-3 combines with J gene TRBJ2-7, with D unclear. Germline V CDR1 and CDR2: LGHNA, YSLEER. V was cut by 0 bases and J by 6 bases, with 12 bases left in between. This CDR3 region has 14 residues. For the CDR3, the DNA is TGCGCCAGCAGCCAAGATGACACCCTTCGCGAGCAGTACTTC. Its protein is CASSQDDTLREQYF.

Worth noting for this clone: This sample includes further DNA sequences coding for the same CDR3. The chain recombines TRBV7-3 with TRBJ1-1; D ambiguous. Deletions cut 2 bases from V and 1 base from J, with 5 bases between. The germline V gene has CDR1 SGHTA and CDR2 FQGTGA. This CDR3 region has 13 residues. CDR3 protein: CASSLRQNTEAFF. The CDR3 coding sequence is TGTGCCAGCAGCTTACGACAGAACACTGAAGCTTTCTTT.

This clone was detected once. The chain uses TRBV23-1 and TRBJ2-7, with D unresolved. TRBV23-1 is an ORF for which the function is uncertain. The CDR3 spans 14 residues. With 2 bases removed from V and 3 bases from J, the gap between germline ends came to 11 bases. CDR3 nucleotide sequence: TGCGCCAGCAGTCAACCATCGGAGCACTACGAGCAGTACTTC. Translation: CASSQPSEHYEQYF.